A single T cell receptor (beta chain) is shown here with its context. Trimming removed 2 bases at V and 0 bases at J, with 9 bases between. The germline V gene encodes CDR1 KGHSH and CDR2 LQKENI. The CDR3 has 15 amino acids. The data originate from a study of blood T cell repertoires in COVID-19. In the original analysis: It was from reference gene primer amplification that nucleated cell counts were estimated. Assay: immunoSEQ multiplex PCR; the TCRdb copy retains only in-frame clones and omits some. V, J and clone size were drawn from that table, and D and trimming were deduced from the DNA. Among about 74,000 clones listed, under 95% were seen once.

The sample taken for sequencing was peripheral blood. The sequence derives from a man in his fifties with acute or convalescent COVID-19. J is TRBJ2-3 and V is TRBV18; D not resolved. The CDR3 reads CASSPWARSTDTQYF. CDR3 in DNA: TGTGCCAGCTCACCATGGGCACGAAGCACAGATACGCAGTATTTT. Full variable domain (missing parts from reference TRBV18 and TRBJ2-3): NAGVMQNPRHLVRRRGQEARLRCSPMKGHSHVYWYRQLPEEGLKFMVYLQKENIIDESGMPKERFSAEFPKEGPSILRIQQVVRGDSAAYFCASSPWARSTDTQYFGPGTRLTVL.